Listed here is a single T cell receptor (beta chain). Its antigen is not yet known. No base-level quality is on record; no much larger clone is a single base apart. Whole blood was collected in K2EDTA tubes by collaborating institutions according to the institutions' own protocols. Collaborator samples were shipped for TCRbeta analysis as frozen whole blood, isolated PBMCs, or DNA extracted from either sample type. V has 4 bases trimmed and J has 1 base trimmed; junction bases matching no gene number 12. Including the terminal cysteine and phenylalanine, the CDR3 comprises 19 residues. Only the CDR3 region is kept as DNA, spanning 57 bases read in frame from base 1. As encoded in the germline V gene, CDR1 is MGHRA while CDR2 is YSYEKL. TCRbeta CDR3 regions were amplified from genomic DNA using the immunoSEQ Assay, a bias-controlled multiplex PCR. Under the source paper's analysis protocol: Nucleated cell counts per sample were estimated from amplification of reference gene primers within the assay. To quantify the absolute abundance of each unique TCRbeta CDR3 rearrangement, sequence reads were collapsed and filtered. For each sample, productive Simpson clonality was calculated by taking the square root of Simpson's diversity index across productive rearrangements. Here the immuneACCESS table is served through TCRdb, limited to in-frame sequences with V and J called. Missing clones are a known gap in these copies; in checked studies unresolved V genes cover under half, and the rest lacks a known reason. V and J calls and clone size are as listed in that table; D and trimming were resolved from the DNA. This sample holds about 190,000 clones; 70% to 90% were observed only once. The ten largest clonotypes hold around a fifth of the sample.

The data were taken from a study of blood T cell repertoires in COVID-19 (dated by TCRdb to 2018 to 2020). For the study in its entirety: The collaborator samples originated in the United States, Italy and Spain and spanned the acute and convalescent phases of COVID-19. The samples were drawn from two sources: the first 160 participants of the ongoing ImmuneRACE study, and 950 to 1,500 subjects contributed by 6 global collaborators. Sample metadata almost always included a de-identified subject ID, COVID-19 status, age in years and sex. The repertoires were released in a freely available public database intended as a resource for research on the immune response to SARS-CoV-2. The dataset comprised deeply sampled blood TCRbeta repertoires from subjects exposed to, actively infected with, or recovered from COVID-19. The prospective study material was composed of cDNA or gDNA derived from T cells, B-cell-depleted T cells, or PBMCs. Where available, HLA class I and class II types were obtained from metadata supplied by the sample provider rather than from assay-based typing. Summary of the overall study and its limitations: Clinical and demographic metadata were provided uncurated, with the amount varying by source and participant.

The receptor chain draws on TRBV4-1 and TRBJ2-3; 12 junctional bases match TRBD1. The TCR originated in a man aged 60-69 years with active or convalescent COVID-19. Sequenced: peripheral blood. This receptor has the CDR3 CASSPSPGTGGIGTDTQYF. The DNA reads as follows: TGCGCCAGCAGCCCCAGTCCCGGGACAGGGGGCATTGGCACAGATACGCAGTATTTT.